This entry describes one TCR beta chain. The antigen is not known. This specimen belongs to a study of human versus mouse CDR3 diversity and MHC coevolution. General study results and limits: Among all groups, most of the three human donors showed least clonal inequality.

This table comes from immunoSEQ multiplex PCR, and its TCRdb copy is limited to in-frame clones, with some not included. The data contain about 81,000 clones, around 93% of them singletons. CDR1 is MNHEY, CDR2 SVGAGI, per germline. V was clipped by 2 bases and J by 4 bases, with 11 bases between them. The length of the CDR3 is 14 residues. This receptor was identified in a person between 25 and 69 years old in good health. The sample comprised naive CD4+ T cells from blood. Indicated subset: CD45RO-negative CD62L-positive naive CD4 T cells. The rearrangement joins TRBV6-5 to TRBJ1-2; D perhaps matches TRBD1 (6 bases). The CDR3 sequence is CASSYLIGGYGYTF. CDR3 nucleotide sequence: TGTGCCAGCAGTTACCTAATAGGGGGCTATGGCTACACCTTC.